Listed here is a single T cell receptor (beta chain). The antigen remains undetermined. The data were obtained in a study of CD8 T cells in ankylosing spondylitis. Construction of TCR beta libraries was performed using quantitative 5'-RACE with molecular barcodes. TCRdb called the 5' RACE reads again in MiXCR, with one record for every CDR3 protein. The table shows 750,000 to 850,000 distinct CDR3 sequences, with around 11% occurring only once. The study, taken as a whole, reports: Blood of patients with ankylosing spondylitis appeared to be characterized by a TCR beta motif of eight or nine highly homologous variants.

Germline V lookup: CDR1 KGHDR, CDR2 SFDVKD. Trimming removed 5 bases from V and 2 bases from J, with 11 bases in between. The CDR3 is made up of 14 amino acids. V usage is TRBV24-1 and J usage is TRBJ2-5; D is ambiguous. Specimen: blood, either unsorted or a sorted T cell fraction (not recorded which). This receptor was identified in a male donor with ankylosing spondylitis. The DNA for the CDR3 is TGTGCCACCAGTGGGCTAAACAGTCAAGAGACCCAGTACTTC. Protein product: CATSGLNSQETQYF.